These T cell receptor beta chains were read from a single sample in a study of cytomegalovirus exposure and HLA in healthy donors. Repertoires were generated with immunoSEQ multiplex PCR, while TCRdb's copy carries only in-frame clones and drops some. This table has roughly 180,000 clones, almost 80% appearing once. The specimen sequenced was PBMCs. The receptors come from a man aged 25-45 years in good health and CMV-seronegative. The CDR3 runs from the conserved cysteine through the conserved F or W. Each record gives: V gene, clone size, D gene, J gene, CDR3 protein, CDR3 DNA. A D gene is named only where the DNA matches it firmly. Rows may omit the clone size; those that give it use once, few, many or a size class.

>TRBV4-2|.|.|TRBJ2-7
CASSQERRAYEQYF
TGTGCCAGCAGCCAAGAGAGAAGAGCCTACGAGCAGTACTTC
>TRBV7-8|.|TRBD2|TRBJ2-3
CASSPPLRLAEDTQYF
TGTGCCAGCAGCCCCCCCCTCCGGCTAGCGGAAGATACGCAGTATTTT
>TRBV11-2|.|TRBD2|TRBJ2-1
CASSLDREGQFF
TGTGCCAGCAGCTTAGACCGGGAGGGACAGTTCTTC
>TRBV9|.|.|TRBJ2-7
CASSVAGGPSYEQYF
TGTGCCAGCAGCGTAGCGGGCGGGCCCTCCTACGAGCAGTACTTC
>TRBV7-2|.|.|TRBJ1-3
CASSLGGFGNTIYF
TGTGCCAGCAGCCTGGGGGGATTTGGAAACACCATATATTTT
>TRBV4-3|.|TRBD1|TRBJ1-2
CASSPGQGAIYGYTF
TGCGCCAGCAGCCCCGGACAGGGGGCTATCTATGGCTACACCTTC
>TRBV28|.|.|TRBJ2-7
CASPTGLHEQYF
TGTGCCAGCCCTACAGGGCTCCACGAGCAGTACTTC
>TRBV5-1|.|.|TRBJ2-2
CASSFQGPDTGELFF
TGCGCCAGCAGCTTCCAGGGCCCGGACACCGGGGAGCTGTTTTTT
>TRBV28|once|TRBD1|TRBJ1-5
CASSPPHDRAQPQHF
TGTGCCAGCAGCCCGCCCCATGACAGGGCTCAGCCCCAGCATTTT
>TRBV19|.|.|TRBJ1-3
CASSIRGDSGNTIYF
TGTGCCAGTAGTATTCGGGGAGACTCTGGAAACACCATATATTTT
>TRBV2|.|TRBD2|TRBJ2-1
CASSAGGGAPIEQFF
TGTGCCAGCAGTGCGGGCGGGGGGGCCCCAATTGAGCAGTTCTTC
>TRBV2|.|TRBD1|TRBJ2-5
CASSPWTGLRETQYF
TGTGCCAGCTCACCCTGGACAGGGCTGAGAGAGACCCAGTACTTC
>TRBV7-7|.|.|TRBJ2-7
CASSAGNGQYF
TGTGCTAGCTCGGCCGGGAACGGGCAGTACTTC
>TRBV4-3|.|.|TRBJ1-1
CASSQDFGGFTEAFF
TGCGCCAGCAGCCAAGATTTCGGGGGGTTCACTGAAGCTTTCTTT
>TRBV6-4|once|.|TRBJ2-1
CASSPNPLGPYNEQFF
TGTGCCAGCAGTCCTAATCCCCTGGGGCCTTACAATGAGCAGTTCTTC
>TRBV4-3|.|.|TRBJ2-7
CASSPSRDNSYEQYF
TGCGCCAGCAGCCCGTCCCGGGACAACTCCTACGAGCAGTACTTC
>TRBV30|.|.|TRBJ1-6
CAWSRYPPGTSAYNSPLHF
TGTGCCTGGAGTCGTTACCCCCCCGGGACATCGGCCTATAATTCACCCCTCCACTTT
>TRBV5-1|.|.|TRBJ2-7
CASSYGSSYEQYF
TGCGCCAGCAGCTACGGGAGCTCCTACGAGCAGTACTTC
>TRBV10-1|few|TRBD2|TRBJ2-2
CASSEGASGGFISGELFF
TGCGCCAGCAGCGAGGGGGCTAGCGGGGGGTTCATCTCCGGGGAGCTGTTTTTT
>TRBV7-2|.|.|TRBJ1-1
CASSYGHTEAFF
TGTGCCAGCAGCTATGGGCACACTGAAGCTTTCTTT
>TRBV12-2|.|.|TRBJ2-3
CASRLGPGREGPPDTQYF
TGTGCAAGTCGCTTAGGGCCAGGGCGGGAGGGCCCGCCAGATACGCAGTATTTT
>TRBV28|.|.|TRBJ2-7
CASTGSGTYEQYF
TGTGCCAGCACCGGTAGCGGCACCTACGAGCAGTACTTC
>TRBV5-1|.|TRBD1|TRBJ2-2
CASSSGTAYTGELFF
TGCGCCAGCAGCTCAGGGACAGCGTACACCGGGGAGCTGTTTTTT
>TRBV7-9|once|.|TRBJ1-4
CSSSLLEKLFF
TGTTCCAGCAGCTTACTTGAAAAACTGTTTTTT
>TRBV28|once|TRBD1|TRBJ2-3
CASSPDRGAADTQYF
TGTGCCAGCAGCCCGGACAGGGGTGCTGCAGATACGCAGTATTTT
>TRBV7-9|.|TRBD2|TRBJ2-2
CASSRLGGEWAGELFF
TGTGCCAGCAGCCGCCTCGGGGGGGAGTGGGCCGGGGAGCTGTTTTTT
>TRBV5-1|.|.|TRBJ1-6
CASSLGGTSNSPLHF
TGCGCCAGCAGCTTGGGGGGGACTAGTAATTCACCCCTCCACTTT
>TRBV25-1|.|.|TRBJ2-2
CASSPQLGTRNTGELFF
TGTGCCAGCAGCCCCCAACTGGGGACACGGAACACCGGGGAGCTGTTTTTT
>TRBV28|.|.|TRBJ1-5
CASSSFRGASHSNQPQHF
TGTGCCAGCAGTTCTTTTCGGGGGGCCTCCCATAGCAATCAGCCCCAGCATTTT
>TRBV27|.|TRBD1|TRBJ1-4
CASSLSGQGAREKLFF
TGTGCCAGCAGTTTATCAGGACAGGGGGCACGGGAAAAACTGTTTTTT
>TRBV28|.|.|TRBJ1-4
CASTLRDKEKLFF
TGTGCCAGCACCCTTCGGGACAAAGAAAAACTGTTTTTT
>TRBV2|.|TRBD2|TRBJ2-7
CASSWTSGIDEQYF
TGTGCCAGCAGTTGGACTAGCGGGATCGACGAGCAGTACTTC
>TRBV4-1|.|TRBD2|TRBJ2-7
CASSPSAGTSGASYEQYF
TGCGCCAGCAGCCCGTCGGCCGGGACTAGCGGGGCCTCCTACGAGCAGTACTTC
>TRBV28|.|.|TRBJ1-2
CASSFSPSGEGNGYTF
TGTGCCAGCAGTTTTAGTCCCTCAGGGGAAGGGAATGGCTACACCTTC
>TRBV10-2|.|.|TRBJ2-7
CASSEFRDYEQYF
TGCGCCAGCAGTGAGTTCCGGGACTACGAGCAGTACTTC
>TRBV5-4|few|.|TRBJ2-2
CASSLGARGHTGELFF
TGTGCCAGCAGCTTGGGGGCGCGGGGTCACACCGGGGAGCTGTTTTTT
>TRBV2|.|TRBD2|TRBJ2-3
CASSGSSGITGYF
TGTGCCAGCAGTGGATCTAGCGGGATAACAGGTTATTTT
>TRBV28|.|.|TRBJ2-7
CASYPGTQPYEQYF
TGTGCCAGCTACCCCGGGACACAACCCTACGAGCAGTACTTC
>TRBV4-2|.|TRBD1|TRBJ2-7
CASSFPGQFYEQYF
TGTGCCAGCAGTTTCCCGGGACAGTTCTACGAGCAGTACTTC
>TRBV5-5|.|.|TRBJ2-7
CASSFRLQSSYEQYF
TGTGCCAGCAGCTTCCGATTACAGAGCTCCTACGAGCAGTACTTC
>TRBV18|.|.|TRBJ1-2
CASSPILVTEANYGYTF
TGTGCCAGCTCACCGATCCTAGTCACCGAAGCTAACTATGGCTACACCTTC
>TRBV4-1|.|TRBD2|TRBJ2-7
CASSPVAGEYEQYF
TGCGCCAGCAGTCCCGTAGCGGGAGAGTACGAGCAGTACTTC
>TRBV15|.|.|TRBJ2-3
CATSRGIGAGTDTQYF
TGTGCCACCAGCAGAGGGATTGGAGCGGGCACAGATACGCAGTATTTT
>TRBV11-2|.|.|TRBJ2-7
CASSLWGLYEQYF
TGTGCCAGCAGCTTGTGGGGGCTGTACGAGCAGTACTTC
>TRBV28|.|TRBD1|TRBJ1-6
CASSPLTGLNSPLHF
TGTGCCAGCAGTCCCTTGACAGGGTTGAATTCACCCCTCCACTTT
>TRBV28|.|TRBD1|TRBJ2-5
CASSLGTGIETQYF
TGTGCCAGCAGTCTCGGGACAGGGATTGAGACCCAGTACTTC
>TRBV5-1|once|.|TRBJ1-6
CASSLEPGSSYNSPLHF
TGCGCCAGCAGCTTGGAGCCGGGGAGCTCCTATAATTCACCCCTCCACTTT
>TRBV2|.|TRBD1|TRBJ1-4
CASRDRGTATNEKLFF
TGTGCCAGCAGGGACAGGGGGACGGCTACTAATGAAAAACTGTTTTTT
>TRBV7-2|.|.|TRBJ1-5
CASSYGREQPQHF
TGTGCCAGCAGCTATGGTCGGGAACAGCCCCAGCATTTT
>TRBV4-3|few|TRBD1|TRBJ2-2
CASSPHGQGGSGELFF
TGCGCCAGCAGCCCTCATGGACAGGGAGGAAGCGGGGAGCTGTTTTTT
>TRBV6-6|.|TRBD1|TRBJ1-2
CASSNPAAGGKYGYTF
TGTGCCAGCAGTAACCCTGCGGCAGGGGGCAAGTATGGCTACACCTTC
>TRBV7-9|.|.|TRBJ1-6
CASSLGGGLDSPLHF
TGTGCCAGCAGCTTAGGGGGAGGGTTGGATTCACCCCTCCACTTT
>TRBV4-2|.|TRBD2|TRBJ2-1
CASSLGGSNEQFF
TGTGCCAGCAGCCTGGGGGGGTCCAATGAGCAGTTCTTC
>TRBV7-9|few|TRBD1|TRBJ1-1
CASSFMTGVSWGTEAFF
TGTGCCAGCAGCTTCATGACAGGGGTTTCTTGGGGCACTGAAGCTTTCTTT